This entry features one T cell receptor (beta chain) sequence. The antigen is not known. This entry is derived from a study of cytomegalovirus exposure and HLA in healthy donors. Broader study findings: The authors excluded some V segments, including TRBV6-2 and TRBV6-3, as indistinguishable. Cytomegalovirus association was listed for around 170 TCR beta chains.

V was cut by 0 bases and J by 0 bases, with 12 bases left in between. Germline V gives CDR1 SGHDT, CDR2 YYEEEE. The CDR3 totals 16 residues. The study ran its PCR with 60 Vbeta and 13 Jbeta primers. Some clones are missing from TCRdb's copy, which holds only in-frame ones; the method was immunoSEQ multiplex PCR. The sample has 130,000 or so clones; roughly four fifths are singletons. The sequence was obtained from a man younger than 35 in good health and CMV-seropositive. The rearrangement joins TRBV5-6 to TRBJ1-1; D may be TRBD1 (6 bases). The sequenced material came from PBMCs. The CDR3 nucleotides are TGTGCCAGCAGCTTGGCACAGGGCTTAATGAACACTGAAGCTTTCTTT. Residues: CASSLAQGLMNTEAFF.